Here is one T cell receptor (beta chain) with its context. Its antigen is not known. Ahead of sequencing, the ViraFEST assay grew antigen-specific CD4+ T cells using viral peptide pools. The culture ran for roughly ten days before CD4+ T cells were isolated. Each vaccine recipient was nucleocapsid antibody negative and had no prior SARS-CoV-2 infection. Profiled with immunoSEQ multiplex PCR; TCRdb holds only in-frame clones, not every one. The sample consists of 60,000 to 65,000 clones, less than 80% of them appearing once. The entry originates in a study of vaccination effects on CD4 cells after COVID-19. Study-level results: The study had few convalescent patients and no early post-infection timepoints. Clones from infection and from vaccination both contracted markedly late after vaccination.

The ends were cut back, 0 bases at V and 8 bases at J, with 17 bases in the middle. This CDR3 has 16 residues. Germline V gene data show CDR1 as LGHNT and CDR2 as FRNRAP. This chain joins TRBV12-5 and TRBJ1-3; possible D gene TRBD1, 6 bases. The receptor comes from a human donor who received a COVID-19 vaccine. The source was CD4+ T cells from PBMCs cultured with HCoV-OC43 spike peptides, collected before COVID-19 vaccination. Stated subset: HCoV-OC43 spike overlapping peptide pool stimulation. The chain's CDR3 is CASGLVVGQIRDTIYF. In nucleotides, the CDR3 is TGTGCTAGTGGTTTGGTAGTTGGACAGATCCGTGACACCATATATTTT.